The clone carrying this TCR beta chain was found a few times. The data originate from a study of blood T cell repertoires in COVID-19. On the study more broadly: Samples of COVID-19 (acute and convalescent) were obtained from the United States, Italy and Spain. Sources were T cells, B-cell-depleted T cells, or PBMCs; the material itself was cDNA or gDNA.

Trimming took 1 base from V and 4 from J, leaving 14 bases between them. The CDR3 length is 15 residues. CDR1 and CDR2 from the germline V gene are SSHAT and FNYEAQ (reference sequence). Here immunoSEQ multiplex PCR was the method, and the copy in TCRdb shows in-frame clones only, minus some. Of roughly 200,000 clones listed, about 86% are singletons. This chain connects TRBV7-7 to TRBJ2-7; D is perhaps TRBD1 (6 bases). Specimen: peripheral blood. The receptor was derived from a man aged 45-65 years with active or convalescent COVID-19. The CDR3: CASSLGEGVAYEQYF. The CDR3 DNA sequence: TGTGCCAGCAGCTTAGGCGAGGGGGTTGCTTACGAGCAGTACTTC.